A selection of T cell receptor beta chains follows, all from one sample in a study of Graves' ophthalmopathy and Graves' hyperthyroidism. MiXCR was run by TCRdb on the multiplex PCR reads, yielding one entry per CDR3 protein. The sample lists 400,000 to 450,000 distinct CDR3 sequences, 20% to 25% occurring once. The specimen sequenced was peripheral blood. Source of these receptors: a woman in her late teens or twenties with stable Graves' hyperthyroidism. Each CDR3 is given with its conserved first and last residue. The D gene is left open where the match is weak. Clone size is given for some rows only: seen once, a few or many times, or a class if the clone is expanded.

V	D	length	J	size	CDR3	DNA
TRBV3-1	TRBD1	15	TRBJ1-5	many	CASSQSDRPNQPQHF	TGTGCCAGCAGCCAGTCGGACAGGCCCAATCAGCCCCAGCATTTT
TRBV6-1	TRBD1	13	TRBJ1-1	many	CASRWTGDTEAFF	TGTGCCAGCAGATGGACAGGGGACACTGAAGCTTTCTTT
TRBV5-1	NA	15	TRBJ1-2	many	CASSLDGNTNYGYTF	TGCGCCAGCAGCTTGGACGGGAACACTAACTATGGCTACACCTTC
TRBV6-5	TRBD1	14	TRBJ2-2	many	CASSWDRGTGELFF	TGTGCCAGCAGTTGGGACAGGGGGACCGGGGAGCTGTTTTTT
TRBV4-3	NA	14	TRBJ1-3	many	CASSQVWAGNTIYF	TGCGCCAGCAGCCAAGTGTGGGCTGGAAACACCATATATTTT
TRBV7-3	TRBD1	20	TRBJ2-7	NA	CASSLSPGTGGKEDLWEQYF	TGTGCCAGCAGCTTAAGTCCCGGGACAGGGGGCAAAGAGGATCTCTGGGAGCAGTACTTC
TRBV15	NA	13	TRBJ2-5	many	CATSREWRETQYF	TGTGCCACCAGCAGAGAATGGAGAGAGACCCAGTACTTC
TRBV4-1	NA	18	TRBJ1-2	NA	CASSQEVIGARVSYGYTF	TGCGCCAGCAGCCAAGAGGTAATAGGGGCCCGAGTGAGCTATGGCTACACCTTC
TRBV7-2	NA	14	TRBJ2-5	many	CASSFWSHQETQYF	TGTGCCAGCAGCTTTTGGAGCCACCAAGAGACCCAGTACTTC
TRBV6-1	NA	12	TRBJ2-5	many	CASSGLSETQYF	TGTGCCAGCAGTGGACTCTCCGAGACCCAGTACTTC
TRBV24-1	TRBD2	16	TRBJ2-2	NA	CATSDRAGTNTGELFF	TGTGCCACCAGTGACCGAGCGGGAACGAACACCGGGGAGCTGTTTTTT
TRBV12-3/TRBV12-4	TRBD1	14	TRBJ2-7	NA	CASTLRDSYYEQYF	TGTGCCAGCACCCTAAGGGACAGTTACTACGAGCAGTACTTC
TRBV7-9	TRBD1	14	TRBJ1-1	NA	CASSRRQGNTEAFF	TGTGCCAGCAGCCGGAGACAGGGGAACACTGAAGCTTTCTTT
TRBV5-1	NA	16	TRBJ2-2	NA	CASSLAGGAGTGELFF	TGCGCCAGCAGCTTGGCCGGCGGCGCGGGCACCGGGGAGCTGTTTTTT
TRBV30	TRBD2	14	TRBJ2-5	few	CAWEGLAGVETQYF	TGTGCCTGGGAGGGACTAGCGGGGGTGGAGACCCAGTACTTC
TRBV19	NA	13	TRBJ1-5	few	CASQGRGRQPQHF	TGTGCCAGCCAAGGCAGGGGTAGGCAGCCCCAGCATTTT
TRBV19	TRBD1	14	TRBJ1-5	many	CASKTGEVWQPQHF	TGTGCCAGTAAGACAGGGGAGGTCTGGCAGCCCCAGCATTTT
TRBV30	NA	13	TRBJ2-2	NA	CAWSVQFTGELFF	TGTGCCTGGAGTGTACAATTCACCGGGGAGCTGTTTTTT
TRBV20-1	NA	17	TRBJ2-3	NA	CSATGASHRSSTDTQYF	TGCAGTGCGACCGGGGCCTCCCATAGAAGTTCCACAGATACGCAGTATTTT
TRBV6-5	NA	14	TRBJ1-3	few	CASSYRGPGNTIYF	TGTGCCAGCAGTTACAGAGGGCCTGGAAACACCATATATTTT
TRBV4-1	NA	12	TRBJ2-7	many	CASSQVGVPQYF	TGCGCCAGCAGCCAGGTGGGAGTTCCGCAGTACTTC
TRBV7-2	NA	14	TRBJ2-7	many	CASSLGGVGREQYF	TGTGCCAGCAGCTTAGGGGGCGTGGGACGGGAGCAGTACTTC
TRBV30	NA	14	TRBJ1-2	NA	CAWSVTGSYYGYTF	TGTGCCTGGAGTGTTACGGGTTCCTACTATGGCTACACCTTC
TRBV7-9	NA	15	TRBJ1-2	many	CASSLAGDRTIGYTF	TGTGCCAGCAGCTTAGCGGGGGACCGGACTATCGGCTACACCTTC
TRBV27	NA	13	TRBJ2-5	few	CASSLFSQETQYF	TGTGCCAGCAGTTTATTCAGCCAAGAGACCCAGTACTTC
TRBV12-3/TRBV12-4	NA	14	TRBJ1-1	many	CASTLGGHGTEAFF	TGTGCCAGCACCTTGGGGGGGCACGGCACTGAAGCTTTCTTT
TRBV6-1	NA	15	TRBJ1-2	NA	CASSEAGAGIYGYTF	TGTGCCAGCAGTGAAGCGGGGGCGGGGATCTATGGCTACACCTTC
TRBV19	NA	13	TRBJ1-1	many	CASSIGGNTEAFF	TGTGCCAGTAGTATAGGAGGGAACACTGAAGCTTTCTTT
TRBV6-1	NA	15	TRBJ2-7	few	CASSARDLSSHEQYF	TGTGCCAGCAGTGCCCGGGACCTATCGAGCCACGAGCAGTACTTC
TRBV28	NA	14	TRBJ1-1	many	CASSLGGSGTEAFF	TGTGCCAGCAGTTTGGGGGGATCTGGAACTGAAGCTTTCTTT
TRBV10-3	TRBD1	14	TRBJ1-1	NA	CAIRGQGSDTEAFF	TGTGCCATCAGGGGACAGGGGTCAGACACTGAAGCTTTCTTT
TRBV20-1	NA	15	TRBJ2-2	many	CSADAGTSNTGELFF	TGCAGTGCGGATGCCGGGACTTCTAACACCGGGGAGCTGTTTTTT
TRBV5-1	TRBD1	14	TRBJ2-7	many	CASSFRQGLDEQYF	TGCGCCAGCAGTTTCCGACAGGGTTTGGACGAGCAGTACTTC
TRBV27	NA	15	TRBJ2-7	many	CASSSPLTGAYEQYF	TGTGCCAGCAGTTCCCCATTGACGGGCGCCTACGAGCAGTACTTC
TRBV28	TRBD1	15	TRBJ1-2	once	CASSPGTEILYGYTF	TGTGCCAGCAGTCCGGGGACAGAGATCCTCTATGGCTACACCTTC
TRBV29-1	NA	14	TRBJ2-5	many	CSVPGASIGETQYF	TGCAGCGTCCCTGGTGCCTCCATAGGGGAGACCCAGTACTTC
TRBV20-1	TRBD2	13	TRBJ2-5	NA	CSAAGVLVETQYF	TGCAGTGCTGCGGGGGTACTTGTTGAGACCCAGTACTTC
TRBV6-1	TRBD1	15	TRBJ2-5	many	CASSETSRGQETQYF	TGTGCCAGCAGTGAAACGAGCAGGGGGCAGGAGACCCAGTACTTC
TRBV6-1	TRBD2	14	TRBJ2-7	NA	CASSSGVRIYEQYF	TGTGCCAGCAGTAGCGGGGTGAGGATCTACGAGCAGTACTTC
TRBV20-1	NA	13	TRBJ2-7	NA	CSASIRGVYEQYF	TGCAGTGCTAGCATCAGGGGGGTCTACGAGCAGTACTTC
TRBV6-5	NA	14	TRBJ2-7	NA	CASSYSSGNYEQYF	TGTGCCAGCAGTTACTCGTCCGGGAACTACGAGCAGTACTTC
TRBV18	NA	14	TRBJ2-7	NA	CASSPVGSSYEQYF	TGTGCCAGCTCACCCGTAGGGAGCTCCTACGAGCAGTACTTC
TRBV20-1	NA	12	TRBJ2-7	NA	CSASSGAYEQYF	TGCAGTGCTTCAAGTGGGGCCTACGAGCAGTACTTC
TRBV20-1	NA	13	TRBJ2-7	many	CSARDHYNYEQYF	TGCAGTGCTAGGGACCATTATAACTACGAGCAGTACTTC
TRBV6-1	TRBD1	12	TRBJ2-4	NA	CASSWTGPIQYF	TGTGCCAGCTCGTGGACAGGGCCCATTCAGTACTTC
TRBV6-4	TRBD2	15	TRBJ2-7	NA	CASGTSGGEVGEQYF	TGTGCCAGCGGTACTAGCGGGGGCGAGGTGGGGGAGCAGTACTTC
TRBV6-1	NA	14	TRBJ2-7	NA	CASIPTGRGYEQYF	TGTGCCAGCATCCCAACAGGGAGGGGATACGAGCAGTACTTC
TRBV6-1	TRBD1	15	TRBJ2-2	many	CASRRDRGATGELFF	TGTGCCAGCAGACGGGACAGGGGTGCCACCGGGGAGCTGTTTTTT
TRBV12-3/TRBV12-4	NA	13	TRBJ1-2	many	CASSFRPQADYTF	TGTGCCAGCAGTTTCCGACCACAAGCAGACTACACCTTC
TRBV3-1	TRBD1	17	TRBJ1-1	few	CASSQAGQGLKNTEAFF	TGTGCCAGCAGCCAAGCGGGACAGGGGCTCAAGAACACTGAAGCTTTCTTT
TRBV15	NA	14	TRBJ1-6	many	CATSRDRGRGALHF	TGTGCCACCAGCAGAGACAGGGGCCGTGGGGCCCTCCACTTT
TRBV5-1	NA	13	TRBJ2-7	many	CASTPEQGYEQYF	TGCGCCAGCACACCCGAACAGGGATACGAGCAGTACTTC
TRBV7-2	NA	14	TRBJ1-2	NA	CASRDTQGNYGYTF	TGTGCCAGCAGGGACACACAGGGAAACTATGGCTACACCTTC
TRBV6-1	NA	14	TRBJ2-7	NA	CASSEVSVIYEQYF	TGTGCCAGCAGTGAAGTGTCAGTGATCTACGAGCAGTACTTC
TRBV12-3/TRBV12-4	TRBD1	13	TRBJ1-2	NA	CASTVLGQGAEAF	TGTGCCAGCACCGTTCTCGGACAGGGCGCAGAGGCCTTC
TRBV7-6	NA	16	TRBJ1-6	NA	CASSSPVGGRNSPLHF	TGTGCCAGCAGCTCGCCGGTCGGAGGGAGGAATTCACCCCTCCACTTT
TRBV29-1	TRBD1	16	TRBJ2-7	many	CSVVRETGVSSDEQYF	TGCAGCGTTGTTAGGGAGACAGGGGTGAGTTCGGACGAGCAGTACTTC
TRBV28	NA	13	TRBJ1-1	NA	CASSFLLDTEAFF	TGTGCCAGCAGTTTCCTTTTGGACACTGAAGCTTTCTTT
TRBV28	NA	14	TRBJ2-2	NA	CASTDRLTTGELFF	TGTGCCAGCACGGACAGACTTACCACCGGGGAGCTGTTTTTT